Below are 29 T cell receptor beta chains sequenced from a single sample in a study of shared clonotypes between healthy human individuals. The repertoire was sequenced with immunoSEQ multiplex PCR; TCRdb's copy has only in-frame clones and lacks some. The sample has under 80,000 clones; about 65% are singletons. The sample taken for sequencing was memory CD8+ T cells sorted from blood. Subset here: CD45RO+ cells pooled with CCR7-negative TemRA cells. These receptors all stem from a young man in good health.

CDR3 coding DNA: TGCGCCAGCAGCCAGGCAGGGGGACAAGAGACCCAGTACTTC. Translated, it gives CASSQAGGQETQYF. The chain uses TRBV4-1 and TRBJ2-5; 7 nucleotides line up with TRBD1. CDR3 size: 14 residues. Looked up from germline, CDR1 is MGHRA and CDR2 is YSYEKL. V was clipped by 3 bases and J by 2 bases; unmatched bases: 3.

In this sample, this clone is medium-sized. The chain links TRBV25-1 to TRBJ2-7; TRBD1 matches 7 bases. Germline-derived CDR1 and CDR2 are MGHDK and SYGVNS. Germline trimming cut 3 bases from V and 7 bases from J; bases unmatched to any gene: 9. The CDR3 spans 14 residues. The CDR3, as DNA: TGTGCCAGCAGTGATCGAACAGGGGTGTGGGAGCAGTACTTC. Its protein product is CASSDRTGVWEQYF.

This clone has only a few counts. The rearrangement uses TRBV5-6 and TRBJ1-1, with D maybe TRBD1 (5 bases). The germline gives CDR1 SGHDT, CDR2 YYEEEE. V was shortened by 1 base and J by 2 bases, with 15 bases between the two germline ends. The CDR3 covers 16 residues. The CDR3 coding sequence is TGTGCCAGCAGCTTGTTTCGTAGGGGTGGTAACACTGAAGCTTTCTTT. Translation gives CASSLFRRGGNTEAFF.

The chain carries TRBV20-1 and TRBJ2-7; D tentatively fits TRBD1 or TRBD2 (5 bases each). V dropped 3 bases and J dropped 5 bases, with 8 bases sitting between them. Germline assignment: CDR1 DFQATT and CDR2 SNEGSKA (reference sequence). This CDR3 is 11 amino acids long. Here the CDR3 DNA reads TGCAGTGCTAGGAGGGACCACGAGCAGTACTTC. Its protein is CSARRDHEQYF.

The gene calls are TRBV2 and TRBJ2-1, with TRBD2 identical over 7 bases. The CDR3 has 15 residues. From germline, CDR1 is SNHLY and CDR2 FYNNEI. V lost 6 bases and J lost 5; bases outside the gene matches: 10. CDR3 DNA: TGTGCCAGCAGGGGGGGGAGCGGGACCCACAATGAGCAGTTCTTC. Its translation: CASRGGSGTHNEQFF.

The V gene is TRBV21-1, the J gene TRBJ2-7; TRBD1 is the table's D call and was not checked against the DNA. TRBV21-1 is listed as a pseudogene. The CDR3 is 15 amino acids. CDR3 amino acids: CASSKNRDPSYEQYF. The CDR3 DNA reads TGTGCCAGCAGCAAGAACAGGGACCCCTCCTACGAGCAGTACTTC.

The table lists this clone with a few counts. This sequence joins TRBV6-4 and TRBJ2-2, with 9 nucleotides matching TRBD2. The V and J ends lost 4 bases and 4 bases, in that order; junction bases with no gene match: 1. Germline CDR1 MRHNA, CDR2 SNTAGT. There are 14 residues in the CDR3. The CDR3 nucleotides are TGTGCCAGCAGTGGTAGCGGGAGCACCGGGGAGCTGTTTTTT. Translated: CASSGSGSTGELFF.

As for this clone: The junction differs from germline at one of its ends, possibly a read error. J is TRBJ2-2 and V is TRBV4-3; a weak D match, TRBD1 (5 bases). CDR1 and CDR2 (germline): LGHNA, YSLEER. The CDR3 runs 16 residues. The CDR3 spells CASSQGPGANAGELFF. For the CDR3, the DNA is TGCGCCAGCAGCCAAGGCCCTGGGGCGAACGCCGGGGAGCTGTTTTTT.

The genes are TRBV27 and TRBJ1-5, with a weak D call TRBD1 (5 bases). Germline CDR1 MNHEY, CDR2 SMNVEV (reference sequence). Trimming removed 1 base from V and 3 bases from J, with 10 bases in between. The CDR3 has 15 residues. CDR3 residues: CASSLFWGINQPQHF. CDR3 DNA sequence: TGTGCCAGCAGTTTATTTTGGGGCATCAATCAGCCCCAGCATTTT.

This rearrangement joins TRBV7-2 to TRBJ2-7; 7 nucleotides align to TRBD2. Unmatched junction bases numbered 5, after V lost 1 base and J lost 2 bases. Germline V lookup: CDR1 SGHTA, CDR2 FQGNSA. The CDR3 sequence is 15 residues long. The CDR3 loop reads CASSLGTSFAYEQYF. In nucleotides, the CDR3 is TGTGCCAGCAGCTTAGGGACTAGTTTCGCCTACGAGCAGTACTTC.

A note on this clone: A read error may be the cause here, since a much bigger clone is one base away. The chain employs TRBV7-3 and TRBJ1-1; D is ambiguous. V lost 2 bases, J lost 0 bases, and 1 base lay in between. The CDR3 loop spans 12 amino acids. Germline CDR1 reads SGHTA; CDR2 reads FQGTGA. The chain's CDR3 is CASSLLNTEAFF. DNA of the CDR3: TGTGCCAGCAGCTTACTGAACACTGAAGCTTTCTTT.

The chain employs TRBV6-4 and TRBJ2-2; D is unresolved. The germline V and J ends were trimmed by 0 bases and 2 bases, with 7 bases remaining between them. The CDR3 loop spans 15 amino acids. Per the germline V gene, CDR1 is MRHNA and CDR2 is SNTAGT. The CDR3 DNA follows: TGTGCCAGCAGTGACTCTAGTGACAACACCGGGGAGCTGTTTTTT. This translates into CASSDSSDNTGELFF.

This clone was observed a few times. The CDR3 DNA reads as TGCAGTGCTCAGGAGGATTACGAGCAGTACTTC. The encoded protein is CSAQEDYEQYF. The chain employs TRBV20-1 and TRBJ2-7, with D perhaps TRBD2 (5 bases). The CDR3 is 11 amino acids. Germline assignment: CDR1 DFQATT and CDR2 SNEGSKA (reference sequence). The V gene lost 5 bases and the J gene lost 4 bases, with 9 bases spanning the gap.

J is TRBJ1-5 and V is TRBV7-9, with D possibly matching TRBD1 (6 bases). The V end lost 5 bases, the J end lost 9 bases, and 14 bases lay between the germline ends. The CDR3 sequence is 13 residues long. CDR1 is SEHNR and CDR2 is FQNEAQ in the germline V gene (reference sequence). CDR3 residues: CASSIAQGLPQHF. The CDR3, as DNA: TGTGCCAGCAGCATCGCACAGGGTCTGCCCCAGCATTTT. Filled out from reference TRBV7-9 and TRBJ1-5, the complete variable domain reads DTGVSQNPRHKITKRGQNVTFRCDPISEHNRLYWYRQTLGQGPEFLTYFQNEAQLEKSRLLSDRFSAERPKGSFSTLEIQRTEQGDSAMYLCASSIAQGLPQHFGDGTRLSIL.

The chain joins TRBV7-6 to TRBJ2-7; no firm D call. V lost 10 bases, J lost 0 bases, and 7 bases lay in between. Germline assignment: CDR1 SGHVS and CDR2 FNYEAQ. The CDR3 runs 11 residues. The CDR3 spells CAITDSYEQYF. The DNA for the CDR3 is TGTGCCATCACAGACTCCTACGAGCAGTACTTC.

CDR3 sequence (DNA): TGTGCCAGCAGTTTCGGACTGACCTCCTACAATGAGCAGTTCTTC. Translation: CASSFGLTSYNEQFF. The rearrangement links TRBV28 to TRBJ2-1; D might be TRBD2 (5 bases). The CDR3 length is 15 residues. Germline CDR1 reads MDHEN; CDR2 reads SYDVKM. Trimming removed 3 bases from V and 0 bases from J, with 9 bases in between.

The chain's CDR3 is CASSPPGQGIYGYTF. The CDR3 coding sequence is TGTGCCAGCAGCCCACCGGGACAGGGGATCTATGGCTACACCTTC. V and J are TRBV14 and TRBJ1-2; 10 nucleotides match TRBD1. The J segment lost 4 bases and the V segment lost 4 bases, leaving 6 bases of the junction unmatched. CDR1 SGHDN and CDR2 FVKESK come from the germline V gene. CDR3 length: 15 amino acids.

For the CDR3, the DNA is TGCGCCAGCAGTCAATCGCTGGTGAACACTGAAGCTTTCTTT. Protein product: CASSQSLVNTEAFF. The chain employs TRBV23-1 and TRBJ1-1; D gene ambiguous. TRBV23-1 is treated as an ORF (open reading frame) with a function not yet certain. V lost 0 bases and J 0 bases, leaving 5 bases between the germline ends. CDR3 length: 14 amino acids.

The CDR3 DNA follows: TGCGCCAGCAGCTGGGGACTAGCGGGAGGGCGGGACAATGAGCAGTTCTTC. It encodes CASSWGLAGGRDNEQFF. The V call is TRBV5-1, the J call TRBJ2-1; the match to TRBD2 covers 16 bases. The CDR3 is made up of 17 amino acids. CDR1 is SGHRS and CDR2 is YFSETQ in the germline V gene. Losses at the gene ends were 3 bases for V and 5 bases for J; bases not matched to a gene: 5.

This clone has at least ten counts. V gene TRBV7-3 combines with J gene TRBJ2-1; the D is unclear. Germline values: CDR1 SGHTA, CDR2 FQGTGA. Trimming removed 5 bases at V and 14 bases at J, with 19 bases between. The CDR3 is made up of 13 amino acids. The CDR3 DNA is TGTGCCAGCAGCAGCGATCATGCTGAGAATGAGTTCTTC. It specifies CASSSDHAENEFF. The full variable domain, with the rest looked up from reference TRBV7-3 and TRBJ2-1, is GAGVSQTPSNKVTEKGKYVELRCDPISGHTALYWYRQSLGQGPEFLIYFQGTGAADDSGLPNDRFFAVRPEGSVSTLKIQRTERGDSAVYLCASSSDHAENEFFGPGTRLTVL.

The rearrangement joins TRBV27 to TRBJ2-1, with D hard to call. The CDR3 extends over 14 amino acids. CDR1 and CDR2 (germline): MNHEY, SMNVEV (reference sequence). Trimming shortened V by 2 bases and J by 9 bases, and 14 bases separated the two germline ends. CDR3 in DNA: TGTGCCAGCAGTTTAATCGGCAATAAGGGTGAGCAGTTCTTC. Translation: CASSLIGNKGEQFF.

The chain couples TRBV29-1 to TRBJ2-2; D is unresolved. Trimming cost V 7 bases and J 7 bases, with 13 bases left between them. Germline V CDR1 and CDR2: SQVTM, ANQGSEA. The CDR3 consists of 12 residues. The CDR3 is CSGTNFGGELFF. The CDR3, as DNA: TGCAGCGGTACTAACTTCGGCGGGGAGCTGTTTTTT.

The V and J genes are TRBV28 and TRBJ2-3; D possibly corresponds to TRBD2 (5 bases). Germline V gives CDR1 MDHEN, CDR2 SYDVKM. Trimming pared 6 bases from V and 0 bases from J, leaving 10 bases between. The CDR3 runs to 14 residues. This CDR3 reads CASRLGKSTDTQYF. The CDR3 DNA reads as TGTGCCAGCAGACTCGGGAAGAGCACAGATACGCAGTATTTT. Supplemented by reference TRBV28 and TRBJ2-3, the full variable domain reads DVKVTQSSRYLVKRTGEKVFLECVQDMDHENMFWYRQDPGLGLRLIYFSYDVKMKEKGDIPEGYSVSREKKERFSLILESASTNQTSMYLCASRLGKSTDTQYFGPGTRLTVL.

V usage is TRBV5-1 and J usage is TRBJ2-3, with 10 bases aligning to TRBD2. With 4 bases clipped from V and 4 bases from J, the junction kept 12 bases outside the gene matches. Per germline, CDR1 SGHRS and CDR2 YFSETQ. The CDR3 has 17 residues. The CDR3 here is CASSHRKREGLADTQYF. CDR3 sequence (DNA): TGCGCCAGCAGCCACCGAAAGCGGGAGGGTTTGGCAGATACGCAGTATTTT.

The chain has TRBV28 and TRBJ2-1, with D perhaps TRBD2 (8 bases). The CDR3 length is 16 residues. V lost 6 bases, J lost 9 bases, and 24 bases lay in between. Germline V gives CDR1 MDHEN, CDR2 SYDVKM. CDR3 sequence (DNA): TGTGCCAGCAGCTACGGGAGGGGGCTGGGGGTTGGTGAGCAGTTCTTC. This encodes CASSYGRGLGVGEQFF.

This clone was detected only once. This could be a read error, since a much larger clone is one nucleotide away. This chain uses TRBV7-9 with TRBJ2-4, with 9 bases identical to TRBD2. The V and J ends lost 5 bases and 8 bases, in that order; junction bases with no gene match: 7. The CDR3 is 14 amino acids. Per the germline V gene, CDR1 is SEHNR and CDR2 is FQNEAQ (reference sequence). CDR3 DNA: TGTGCCAGCAGCCCGGGGCGGGGGGGGGACATTCAGTACTTC. Translating it yields CASSPGRGGDIQYF.

The V gene is TRBV27, the J gene TRBJ2-2; D uncertain. This CDR3 comprises 12 residues. The V end was cut by 3 bases, the J end by 4 bases, with 3 bases between. Germline loops: CDR1 MNHEY, CDR2 SMNVEV (reference sequence). Here the CDR3 reads CASSLVTGELFF. The CDR3 bases are TGTGCCAGCAGTTTGGTCACCGGGGAGCTGTTTTTT.

The count of this clone is one. This sample also contains other DNA sequences that code for the same CDR3. The chain combines TRBV28 with TRBJ1-2; TRBD1 might be the D (5 bases). CDR1 is MDHEN, CDR2 SYDVKM, per germline. With 1 base removed from V and 4 bases from J, the gap between germline ends came to 10 bases. The CDR3 contains 14 residues. This chain's CDR3 is CASSLSGTIYGYTF. The CDR3 DNA sequence: TGTGCCAGCAGTTTATCCGGGACCATCTATGGCTACACCTTC.

The gene calls are TRBV20-1 and TRBJ2-7; D is unresolved. Trimming stripped 3 bases from V and 2 bases from J, with 5 bases between. The CDR3 runs to 11 residues. The germline V gene has CDR1 DFQATT and CDR2 SNEGSKA (reference sequence). CDR3 nucleotide sequence: TGCAGTGCTAGGCAGACCTACGAGCAGTACTTC. It translates to CSARQTYEQYF.